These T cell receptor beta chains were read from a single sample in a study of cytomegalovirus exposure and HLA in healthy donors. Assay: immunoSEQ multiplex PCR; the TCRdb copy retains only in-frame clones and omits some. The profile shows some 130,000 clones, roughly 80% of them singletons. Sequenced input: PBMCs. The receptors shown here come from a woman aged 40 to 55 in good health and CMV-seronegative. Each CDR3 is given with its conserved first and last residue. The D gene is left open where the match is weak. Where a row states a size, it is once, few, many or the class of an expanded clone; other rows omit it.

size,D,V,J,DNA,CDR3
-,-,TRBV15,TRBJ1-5,TGTGCCACCAGCAGAGTCGGGGGTGGTCAGCCCCAGCATTTT,CATSRVGGGQPQHF
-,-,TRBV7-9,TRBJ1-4,TGTGCCAGCAGCTCGAACAGAGCAACTAATGAAAAACTGTTTTTT,CASSSNRATNEKLFF
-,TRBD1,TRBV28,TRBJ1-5,TGTGCCAGCAGTCCGAGGGGGCATAGCAATCAGCCCCAGCATTTT,CASSPRGHSNQPQHF
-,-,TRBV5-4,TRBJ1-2,TGTGCCAGCAGCTTGGGCAGTAATAACTATGGCTACACCTTC,CASSLGSNNYGYTF
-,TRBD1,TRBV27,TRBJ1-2,TGTGCCAGCAGTCGGACAGGGAACTATGGCTACACCTTC,CASSRTGNYGYTF
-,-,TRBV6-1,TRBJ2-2,TGTGCCAGCGGAAAGGGACTGGCGACCGCCGGGGAGCTGTTTTTT,CASGKGLATAGELFF
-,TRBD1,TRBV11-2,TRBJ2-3,TGTGCCAGCAGCACCGGGACAGGGGGAGATACGCAGTATTTT,CASSTGTGGDTQYF
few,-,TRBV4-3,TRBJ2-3,TGCGCCTGCAGCCAAGATCTGGCTAGCGGCACAGATACGCAGTATTTT,CACSQDLASGTDTQYF
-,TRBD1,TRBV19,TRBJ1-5,TGTGCCAGTAGTGGGGCGGGACAGGGGGGGTACAACAATCAGCCCCAGCATTTT,CASSGAGQGGYNNQPQHF
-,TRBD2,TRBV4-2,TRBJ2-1,TGTGCCAGCAGCCAAGATAACTCGGGAGGGGCATACAATGAGCAGTTCTTC,CASSQDNSGGAYNEQFF
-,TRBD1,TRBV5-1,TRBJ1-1,TGCGCCAGCAGCCGGGACAGGGGCTTATACACTGAAGCTTTCTTT,CASSRDRGLYTEAFF
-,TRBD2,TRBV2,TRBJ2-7,TGTGCCAGCAGTGAACCGGGAGGCGAGCAGTACTTC,CASSEPGGEQYF
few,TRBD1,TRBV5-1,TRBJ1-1,TGCGCCAGCAGCTTTTCGGACAGGGCGAACACTGAAGCTTTCTTT,CASSFSDRANTEAFF
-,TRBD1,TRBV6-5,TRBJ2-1,TGTGCCAGCAGTTTTGACAGGGTGACCTACAATGAGCAGTTCTTC,CASSFDRVTYNEQFF
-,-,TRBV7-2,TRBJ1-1,TGTGCCAGCAGCTCCAAGCCGAACACTGAAGCTTTCTTT,CASSSKPNTEAFF
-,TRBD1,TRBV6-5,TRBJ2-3,TGTGCCAGCAGTCCGACAGGGGGACTCACAGATACGCAGTATTTT,CASSPTGGLTDTQYF
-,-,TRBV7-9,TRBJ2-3,TGTGCCAGCAGTAAAATACCCCTCCGGGATCTAGGCACAGATACGCAGTATTTT,CASSKIPLRDLGTDTQYF
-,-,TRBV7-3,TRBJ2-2,TGTGCCAGCAGCCCGGGGGTCACCGGGGAGCTGTTTTTT,CASSPGVTGELFF
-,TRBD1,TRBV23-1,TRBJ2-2,TGCGCCAGCAGTCAACCGGGACAGGTGAACCCGAACACCGGGGAGCTGTTTTTT,CASSQPGQVNPNTGELFF
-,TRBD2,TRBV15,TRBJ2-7,TGTGCCACCAGCAGAGTAGCGGGAGTCTCCTACGAGCAGTACTTC,CATSRVAGVSYEQYF
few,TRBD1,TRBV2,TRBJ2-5,TGTGCCAGCAGGGACAGGGGGGAGACCCAGTACTTC,CASRDRGETQYF
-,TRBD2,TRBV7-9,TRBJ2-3,TGTGCCAGCGGCAGCGGGAGGGCCGTGACAGATACGCAGTATTTT,CASGSGRAVTDTQYF
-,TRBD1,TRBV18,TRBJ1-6,TGTGCCAGCTCACCGACGGACAGGGAATACCGTTCACCCCTCCACTTT,CASSPTDREYRSPLHF
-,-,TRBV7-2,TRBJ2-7,TGTGCCAGCAGCAAGCCGGGTAGCGAGCAGTACTTC,CASSKPGSEQYF
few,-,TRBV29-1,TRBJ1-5,TGCAGCGTTAAAGGTGAGGGAGGCCAGCCCCAGCATTTT,CSVKGEGGQPQHF
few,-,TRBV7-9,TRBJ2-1,TGTGCCAGCAGCTTAGGACTCACCAGGGACAATGAGCAGTTCTTC,CASSLGLTRDNEQFF
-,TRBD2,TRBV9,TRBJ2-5,TGTGCCAGCAGCCCTTCAGCGGGGGGGGAGACCCAGTACTTC,CASSPSAGGETQYF
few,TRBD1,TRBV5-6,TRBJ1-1,TGTGCCAGCAGCGTCAGGGGGCGCGAGATGAACACTGAAGCTTTCTTT,CASSVRGREMNTEAFF
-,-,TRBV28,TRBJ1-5,TGTGCCAGCAAGGGTACAGGCGAGATTCAGCCCCAGCATTTT,CASKGTGEIQPQHF
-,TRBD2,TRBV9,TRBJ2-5,TGTGCCAGCAGCGCTAGCGGGGGGACCCAAGAGACCCAGTACTTC,CASSASGGTQETQYF
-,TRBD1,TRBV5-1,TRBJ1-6,TGCGCCAGCAGCTTCTTCGGACAGGACTCGGATAATTCACCCCTCCACTTT,CASSFFGQDSDNSPLHF
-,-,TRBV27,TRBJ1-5,TGTGCCAGCAGCCACAGGGATAGCAATCAGCCCCAGCATTTT,CASSHRDSNQPQHF
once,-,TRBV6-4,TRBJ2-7,TGTGCCAGCAGTGACTCCCTCCCCAGGAAGGACGAGCAGTACTTC,CASSDSLPRKDEQYF
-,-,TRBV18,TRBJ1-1,TGTGCCAGCTCACCCGTACAGGGATTGAACACTGAAGCTTTCTTT,CASSPVQGLNTEAFF
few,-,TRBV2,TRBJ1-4,TGTGCCAGCTCGACAGTGAGGAATGAAAAACTGTTTTTT,CASSTVRNEKLFF
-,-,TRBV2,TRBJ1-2,TGTGCCAGCAGTGGGGGGGGCTATGGCTACACCTTC,CASSGGGYGYTF
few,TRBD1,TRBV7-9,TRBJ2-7,TGTGCCAGCAGCTTTGGGGGACAGTCCTACGAGCAGTACTTC,CASSFGGQSYEQYF
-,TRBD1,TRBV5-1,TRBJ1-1,TGCGCCAGCAGCTTGGCCGGGACAGGGGGTTTCACTGAAGCTTTCTTT,CASSLAGTGGFTEAFF
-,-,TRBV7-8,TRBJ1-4,TGTGCCAGCAGCTCCGGGGGGGGTCGGGAAAAACTGTTTTTT,CASSSGGGREKLFF
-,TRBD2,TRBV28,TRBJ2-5,TGTGCCAGCAGTGGGACTAGCGGGGGGGCTGAGACCCAGTACTTC,CASSGTSGGAETQYF
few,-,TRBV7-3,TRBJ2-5,TGTGCCAGCAGCTTAACAGCTAGCGAGGGGACCCAGTACTTC,CASSLTASEGTQYF
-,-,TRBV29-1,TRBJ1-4,TGCAGCGTGGCAGCTCGGCAGGGGAGATCCGAAAAACTGTTTTTT,CSVAARQGRSEKLFF
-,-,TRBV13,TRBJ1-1,TGTGCCAGCAGCCGGGAAGAGGGCCCTGAAGCTTTCTTT,CASSREEGPEAFF
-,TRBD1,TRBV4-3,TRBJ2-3,TGCGCCAGCAGCAATACAGGGGTGGAAACAGATACGCAGTATTTT,CASSNTGVETDTQYF
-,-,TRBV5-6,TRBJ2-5,TGTGCCAGCCAGGGCAGGGAAGAGACCCAGTACTTC,CASQGREETQYF
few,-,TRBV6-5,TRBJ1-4,TGTGCCAGCAGACCGAGAGGGGCGGGGGGTGAAAAACTGTTTTTT,CASRPRGAGGEKLFF